Listed here is a single T cell receptor (beta chain). Its matching antigen is unknown. These data originate in a study of shared clonotypes between healthy human individuals. Study outcomes and limitations: The donor pool, a small one, limited the genetic and exposure-history diversity represented. Clonotype sharing among the donors was expected to vary with sequencing depth. Large depth notwithstanding, sorted-subset sequencing proved incomplete by rarefaction.

CDR1 and CDR2 (germline): SGHRS, YFSETQ. Germline trimming cut 2 bases from V and 6 bases from J; bases unmatched to any gene: 9. This CDR3 is built from 16 residues. In the study's own analysis: Quality scores were absent from the junction-only immunoSEQ sequences, so filtering differed. Clones were read by immunoSEQ multiplex PCR, and TCRdb kept only the in-frame ones, dropping some. D and trimming come from the DNA, and the V and J calls and clone size come from that table. This table has around 980,000 clones, 70% to 80% appearing once. The chain has TRBV5-1 and TRBJ2-1; 9 nucleotides match TRBD1. Sequencing was performed on memory CD4+ T cells from PBMCs. Indicated subset: CD45RA-negative fraction. The receptor was derived from a man in his late teens or twenties in good health. Some clones in this sample may be carry-over from other donors' samples. CDR3 sequence (DNA): TGCGCCAGCAGCTTTAAACCGGGACAGGGAGCCAATGAGCAGTTCTTC. This codes for CASSFKPGQGANEQFF.